The 9 T cell receptor beta chains in this list originate from one sample, sequenced in a study of T cells in tumors after PD-1 blockade. The assay was immunoSEQ multiplex PCR, and TCRdb's table has in-frame clones only and misses some. The table lists some 9,300 clones, 50% to 70% of them singletons. Here the sequenced sample was tumor tissue, taken after anti-PD-1 treatment. The receptors originated from a human donor with basal cell carcinoma.

The chain is built from TRBV2 and TRBJ1-6; 7 nucleotides line up with TRBD1. This CDR3 spans 14 amino acids. The germline gives CDR1 SNHLY, CDR2 FYNNEI. J was trimmed by 10 bases and V by 3 bases; bases with no gene match: 6. This CDR3 reads CASSDIDRDSPLHF. CDR3 coding DNA: TGTGCCAGCAGTGATATAGACAGGGACTCACCCCTCCACTTT.

This clone occurred once. This chain links TRBV7-2 with TRBJ2-2; maybe TRBD2 (5 bases). Germline V gives CDR1 SGHTA, CDR2 FQGNSA. Trimming took 5 bases from V and 5 from J, leaving 9 bases between them. The CDR3 runs to 13 residues. CDR3 residues: CASSPGGTGELFF. The CDR3 DNA sequence: TGTGCCAGCAGCCCCGGCGGGACCGGGGAGCTGTTTTTT. Supplemented by reference TRBV7-2 and TRBJ2-2, the full variable domain reads GAGVSQSPSNKVTEKGKDVELRCDPISGHTALYWYRQSLGQGLEFLIYFQGNSAPDKSGLPSDRFSAERTGGSVSTLTIQRTQQEDSAVYLCASSPGGTGELFFGEGSRLTVL.

The sample holds a few counts of this clone. The chain joins TRBV4-3 to TRBJ1-1, with D tentatively TRBD1 (5 bases). The CDR3 spans 14 residues. From germline, CDR1 is LGHNA and CDR2 YSLEER. The V gene lost 0 bases and the J gene lost 9 bases, with 14 bases spanning the gap. CDR3 sequence: CASSQDSRGRKAFF. The CDR3, as DNA: TGCGCCAGCAGCCAAGATTCAAGGGGCAGGAAAGCTTTCTTT.

This clone is judged medium-sized (0.01 to 0.1%). V usage is TRBV9 and J usage is TRBJ2-1; TRBD1 aligns across 8 bases. V was pared by 3 bases and J by 1 base, with 9 bases of the junction left unmatched. CDR1 SGDLS and CDR2 YYNGEE come from the germline V gene. CDR3 length: 17 amino acids. The CDR3 is CASSDGGRGHSYNEQFF. The CDR3 DNA follows: TGTGCCAGCAGCGACGGGGGCAGGGGGCATTCCTACAATGAGCAGTTCTTC.

This clone is medium-sized by share. The chain links TRBV6-2 or TRBV6-3 to TRBJ2-4; D gene uncertain. This CDR3 spans 17 amino acids. V gave up 1 base and J gave up 0 bases, with 13 bases separating them. The germline V gene has CDR1 MNHEY and CDR2 SVGEGT. The CDR3 DNA is TGTGCCAGCAGTTACTTCGGACGGAGCTCAGCCAAAAACATTCAGTACTTC. Translating it yields CASSYFGRSSAKNIQYF.

This chain connects TRBV15 to TRBJ1-6; 8 bases fit TRBD1. This CDR3 comprises 14 residues. Germline V lookup: CDR1 LNHNV, CDR2 YYDKDF (reference sequence). The V segment lost 5 bases and the J segment 5 bases; nucleotides outside the gene matches: 2. This CDR3 is CATSLGQDNSPLHF. DNA of the CDR3: TGTGCCACCAGCCTGGGACAGGATAATTCACCCCTCCACTTT.

V gene TRBV27 combines with J gene TRBJ2-2, with D perhaps TRBD2 (5 bases). The V gene lost 4 bases and the J gene lost 0 bases, with 9 bases spanning the gap. Germline V gives CDR1 MNHEY, CDR2 SMNVEV (reference sequence). CDR3 length: 15 amino acids. The CDR3: CASSYSGTNTGELFF. CDR3 in DNA: TGTGCCAGCAGTTACAGCGGAACGAACACCGGGGAGCTGTTTTTT.

The CDR3 here is CASSSQGYTEAFF. The CDR3 coding sequence is TGTGCCAGCAGCTCGCAGGGTTACACTGAAGCTTTCTTT. V gene TRBV13 combines with J gene TRBJ1-1; the D gene is possibly TRBD1 (5 bases). V was cut by 4 bases and J by 3 bases, with 9 bases left in between. This CDR3 has 13 amino acids. CDR1 PRHDT and CDR2 FYEKMQ come from the germline V gene (reference sequence). The full variable domain, with the rest looked up from reference TRBV13 and TRBJ1-1, is AAGVIQSPRHLIKEKRETATLKCYPIPRHDTVYWYQQGPGQDPQFLISFYEKMQSDKGSIPDRFSAQQFSDYHSELNMSSLELGDSALYFCASSSQGYTEAFFGQGTRLTVV.

The chain links TRBV19 to TRBJ1-3; a weak D match, TRBD1 (6 bases). The CDR3 is 16 residues long. The germline gives CDR1 LNHDA, CDR2 SQIVND (reference sequence). V was trimmed by 4 bases and J by 2 bases, leaving 15 bases between them. CDR3 DNA sequence: TGTGCCAGTAGTAACCCAGGGGTTCTTGCTGGAAACACCATATATTTT. Translation gives CASSNPGVLAGNTIYF.